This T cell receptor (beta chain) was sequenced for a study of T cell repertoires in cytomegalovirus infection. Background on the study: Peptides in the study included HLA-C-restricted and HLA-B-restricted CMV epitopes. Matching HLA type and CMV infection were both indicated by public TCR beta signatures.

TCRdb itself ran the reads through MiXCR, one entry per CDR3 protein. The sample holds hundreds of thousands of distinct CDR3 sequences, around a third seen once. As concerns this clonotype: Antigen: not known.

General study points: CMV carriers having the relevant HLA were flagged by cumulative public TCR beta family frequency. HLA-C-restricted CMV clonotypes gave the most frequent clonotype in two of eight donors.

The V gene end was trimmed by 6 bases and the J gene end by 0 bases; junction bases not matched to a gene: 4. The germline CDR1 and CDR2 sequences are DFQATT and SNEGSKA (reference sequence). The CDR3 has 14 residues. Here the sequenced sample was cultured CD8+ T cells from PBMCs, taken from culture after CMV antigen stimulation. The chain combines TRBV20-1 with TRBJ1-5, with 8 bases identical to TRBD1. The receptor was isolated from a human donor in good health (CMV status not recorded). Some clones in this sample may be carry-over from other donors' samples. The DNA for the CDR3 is TGCAGTGCAAAACAGGGGGGTAGCAATCAGCCCCAGCATTTT. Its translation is CSAKQGGSNQPQHF.